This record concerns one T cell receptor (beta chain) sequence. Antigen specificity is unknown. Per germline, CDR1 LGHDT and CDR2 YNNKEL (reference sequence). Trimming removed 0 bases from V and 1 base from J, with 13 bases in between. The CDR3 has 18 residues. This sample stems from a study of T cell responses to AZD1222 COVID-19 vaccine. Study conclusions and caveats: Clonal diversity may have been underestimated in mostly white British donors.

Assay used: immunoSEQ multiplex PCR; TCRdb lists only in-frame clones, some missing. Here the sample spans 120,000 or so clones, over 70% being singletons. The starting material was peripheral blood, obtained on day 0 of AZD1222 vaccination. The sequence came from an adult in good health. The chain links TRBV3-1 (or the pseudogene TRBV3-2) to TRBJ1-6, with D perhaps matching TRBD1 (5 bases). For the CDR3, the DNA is TGTGCCAGCAGCCAAGACGTCGGACGGGGGTCCTATAATTCACCCCTCCACTTT. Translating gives CASSQDVGRGSYNSPLHF.